These 16 T cell receptor beta chains came from one sample sequenced in a study of blood T cell repertoires in COVID-19. Here immunoSEQ multiplex PCR was the method, and the copy in TCRdb shows in-frame clones only, minus some. This table has approximately 320,000 clones, 85% appearing once. The sample was peripheral blood. These receptor sequences come from a human donor in a cohort sampled during active COVID-19.

This clone occurred once. The chain couples TRBV6-5 to TRBJ1-3; D is uncertain. V was shortened by 4 bases and J by 2 bases, with 15 bases between the two germline ends. Germline CDR1 reads MNHEY; CDR2 reads SVGAGI. The CDR3 is 16 amino acids. The CDR3 DNA sequence: TGTGCCAGCAGTTTTGAACGGGGTGTCACTGGAAACACCATATATTTT. This translates into CASSFERGVTGNTIYF.

In this sample, this clone turned up once. This sequence joins TRBV30 and TRBJ1-6; perhaps TRBD1 as D (5 bases). The CDR3 is made up of 13 amino acids. Trimming took 3 bases from V and 9 from J, leaving 12 bases between them. Germline CDR1 is GTSNPN and CDR2 is SVGIG (reference sequence). CDR3 sequence: CAWRQGWGSPLHF. The CDR3 DNA sequence: TGTGCCTGGAGGCAGGGATGGGGTTCACCCCTCCACTTT.

V gene TRBV5-1 combines with J gene TRBJ2-5, with 7 positions matching TRBD2. The CDR3 sequence is 13 residues long. The V segment lost 2 bases and the J segment 5 bases; nucleotides outside the gene matches: 3. The germline CDR1 and CDR2 sequences are SGHRS and YFSETQ. CDR3 in amino acids: CASSFSGVETQYF. The CDR3 nucleotides are TGCGCCAGCAGCTTCAGCGGGGTGGAGACCCAGTACTTC.

With regard to this clone: Within the sample, other DNA sequences also encode this same CDR3. J is TRBJ1-5 and V is TRBV2, with D unclear. The CDR3 length is 13 residues. Germline V CDR1 and CDR2: SNHLY, FYNNEI. V lost 4 bases, J lost 2 bases, and 6 bases lay in between. The DNA of the CDR3 is TGTGCCAGCAGTGGAGGCGGCAATCAGCCCCAGCATTTT. Residues: CASSGGGNQPQHF.

The rearrangement links TRBV19 to TRBJ1-5; TRBD1 aligns across 8 bases. CDR1 is LNHDA and CDR2 is SQIVND in the germline V gene (reference sequence). The ends lost 4 bases at V and 3 bases at J; junction bases unmatched: 5. There are 15 residues in the CDR3. CDR3 in amino acids: CASSTVTGVNQPQHF. CDR3 nucleotides: TGTGCCAGTAGTACGGTGACAGGGGTCAATCAGCCCCAGCATTTT. The full variable domain, rest sourced from reference TRBV19 and TRBJ1-5, is DGGITQSPKYLFRKEGQNVTLSCEQNLNHDAMYWYRQDPGQGLRLIYYSQIVNDFQKGDIAEGYSVSREKKESFPLTVTSAQKNPTAFYLCASSTVTGVNQPQHFGDGTRLSIL.

V usage is TRBV7-2 and J usage is TRBJ1-1, with unresolved D. This CDR3 has 14 residues. Trimming took off 1 base at V and 4 bases at J, with 10 bases between the two ends. Germline V gene data show CDR1 as SGHTA and CDR2 as FQGNSA. The CDR3 sequence is CASSLDSGVTEAFF. DNA for the CDR3: TGTGCCAGCAGCTTAGACAGTGGTGTCACTGAAGCTTTCTTT.

As to this clone: The same CDR3 also results from other DNA sequences found in this sample. This chain uses TRBV19 with TRBJ1-5; the D gene is possibly TRBD1 (6 bases). Trimming removed 6 bases from V and 6 bases from J, with 15 bases in between. The V gene's germline CDR1 is LNHDA and CDR2 SQIVND (reference sequence). The CDR3 has 14 residues. CDR3 sequence: CASSTQGKTQPQHF. In nucleotides, the CDR3 is TGTGCCAGTAGCACCCAGGGGAAAACTCAGCCCCAGCATTTT. Complete variable domain (other parts from reference TRBV19 and TRBJ1-5): DGGITQSPKYLFRKEGQNVTLSCEQNLNHDAMYWYRQDPGQGLRLIYYSQIVNDFQKGDIAEGYSVSREKKESFPLTVTSAQKNPTAFYLCASSTQGKTQPQHFGDGTRLSIL.

This clone was detected once. The rearrangement joins TRBV2 to TRBJ2-6; D ambiguous. The germline V and J ends were trimmed by 2 bases and 0 bases, with 5 bases remaining between them. Germline CDR1 reads SNHLY; CDR2 reads FYNNEI. The CDR3 extends over 15 amino acids. CDR3 residues: CASSERVSGANVLTF. Written as DNA, the CDR3 is TGTGCCAGCAGTGAACGGGTCTCTGGGGCCAACGTCCTGACTTTC. Together with reference TRBV2 and TRBJ2-6, the CDR3 gives the full variable domain: EPEVTQTPSHQVTQMGQEVILRCVPISNHLYFYWYRQILGQKVEFLVSFYNNEISEKSEIFDDQFSVERPDGSNFTLKIRSTKLEDSAMYFCASSERVSGANVLTFGAGSRLTVL.

This clone was seen once. The V gene is TRBV5-1, the J gene TRBJ1-6; 7 bases agree with TRBD1. Germline values: CDR1 SGHRS, CDR2 YFSETQ. This CDR3 comprises 16 residues. The V and J ends lost 4 bases and 7 bases, in that order; junction bases with no gene match: 11. The CDR3 sequence: CASSPARQGGNSPLHF. The CDR3 DNA reads as TGCGCCAGCAGCCCTGCGCGACAGGGTGGGAATTCACCCCTCCACTTT.

The CDR3 sequence: CASTPGRSYEQYF. As DNA, the CDR3 is TGCGCCAGCACCCCAGGGAGGTCCTACGAGCAGTACTTC. The chain carries TRBV5-1 and TRBJ2-7; D may be TRBD2 (6 bases). Germline CDR1 SGHRS, CDR2 YFSETQ. The CDR3 has 13 amino acids. Trimming took off 6 bases at V and 1 base at J, with 11 bases between the two ends.

The chain has TRBV30 and TRBJ2-7; 7 nucleotides match TRBD2. V was pared by 1 base and J by 2 bases, with 2 bases of the junction left unmatched. The CDR3 sequence is 13 residues long. Germline loops: CDR1 GTSNPN, CDR2 SVGIG (reference sequence). CDR3 coding DNA: TGTGCCTGGAGTGCGGCGGGGGCCTACGAGCAGTACTTC. This sequence encodes CAWSAAGAYEQYF.

The chain employs TRBV6-5 and TRBJ2-7, with D possibly being TRBD1 (5 bases). Trimming stripped 6 bases from V and 6 bases from J, with 12 bases between. The CDR3 covers 12 residues. The V gene's germline CDR1 is MNHEY and CDR2 SVGAGI. CDR3 DNA: TGTGCCAGCAGGGGGCGAGTAGGCGAGCAGTACTTC. It encodes CASRGRVGEQYF.

The chain carries TRBV14 and TRBJ2-3, with D tentatively TRBD2 (6 bases). Looked up from germline, CDR1 is SGHDN and CDR2 is FVKESK. Deletions cut 1 base from V and 8 bases from J, with 10 bases between. CDR3 size: 13 residues. The CDR3 bases are TGTGCCAGCAGCCAAGTGTCCGGGGGTACGCAGTATTTT. Translated, it gives CASSQVSGGTQYF.

The chain links TRBV19 to TRBJ2-7; 10 nucleotides agree with TRBD1. This CDR3 spans 15 amino acids. CDR1 is LNHDA, CDR2 SQIVND, per germline (reference sequence). V shed 6 bases, J shed 4 bases, and the junction held 9 bases outside the gene matches. The CDR3 reads CASSAPGTGAYEQYF. CDR3 bases: TGTGCCAGTAGCGCCCCCGGGACAGGGGCTTACGAGCAGTACTTC.

Details on this clone: The same CDR3 is also encoded by other DNA sequences in this sample. The rearrangement joins TRBV2 to TRBJ2-7; 10 bases agree with TRBD1. V was clipped by 9 bases and J by 3 bases; unmatched bases: 2. This CDR3 contains 12 residues. Germline lookup yields CDR1 SNHLY and CDR2 FYNNEI. CDR3 loop: CASRTGGYEQYF. For the CDR3, the DNA is TGTGCCAGTCGGACAGGGGGCTACGAGCAGTACTTC.

The rearrangement uses TRBV7-2 and TRBJ2-3; 9 bases map to TRBD2. CDR3 length: 15 residues. Trimming removed 6 bases from V and 4 bases from J; junction bases left unmatched: 8. From germline, CDR1 is SGHTA and CDR2 FQGNSA. CDR3 region: CASRPGTSTADTQYF. Here the CDR3 DNA reads TGTGCCAGCAGGCCCGGGACTAGCACCGCAGATACGCAGTATTTT.